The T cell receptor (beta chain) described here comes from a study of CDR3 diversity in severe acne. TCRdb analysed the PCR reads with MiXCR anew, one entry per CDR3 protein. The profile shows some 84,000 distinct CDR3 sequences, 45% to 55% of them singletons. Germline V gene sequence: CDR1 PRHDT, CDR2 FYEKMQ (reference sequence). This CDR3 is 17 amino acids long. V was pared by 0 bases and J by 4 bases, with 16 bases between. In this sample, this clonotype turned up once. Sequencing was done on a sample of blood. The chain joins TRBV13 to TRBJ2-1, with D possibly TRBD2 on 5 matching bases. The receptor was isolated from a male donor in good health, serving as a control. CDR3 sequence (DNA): TGTGCCAGCAGCTTAGGCACGGCGGGTGTATTTTACAATGAGCAGTTCTTC. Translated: CASSLGTAGVFYNEQFF.